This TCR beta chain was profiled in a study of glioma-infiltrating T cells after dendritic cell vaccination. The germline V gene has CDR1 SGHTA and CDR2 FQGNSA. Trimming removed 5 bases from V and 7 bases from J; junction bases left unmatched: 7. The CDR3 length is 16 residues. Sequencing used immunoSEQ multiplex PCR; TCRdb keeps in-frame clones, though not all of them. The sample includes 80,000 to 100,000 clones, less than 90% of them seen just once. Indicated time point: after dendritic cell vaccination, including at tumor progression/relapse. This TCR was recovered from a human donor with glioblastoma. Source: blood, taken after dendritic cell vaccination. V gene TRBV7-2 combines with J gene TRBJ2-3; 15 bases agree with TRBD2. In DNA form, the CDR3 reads TGTGCCAGCAGCCCGGGACTAGCGGGGGGTCTTTATACGCAGTATTTT. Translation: CASSPGLAGGLYTQYF. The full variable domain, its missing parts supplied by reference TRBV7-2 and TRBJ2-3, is GAGVSQSPSNKVTEKGKDVELRCDPISGHTALYWYRQSLGQGLEFLIYFQGNSAPDKSGLPSDRFSAERTGGSVSTLTIQRTQQEDSAVYLCASSPGLAGGLYTQYFGPGTRLTVL.